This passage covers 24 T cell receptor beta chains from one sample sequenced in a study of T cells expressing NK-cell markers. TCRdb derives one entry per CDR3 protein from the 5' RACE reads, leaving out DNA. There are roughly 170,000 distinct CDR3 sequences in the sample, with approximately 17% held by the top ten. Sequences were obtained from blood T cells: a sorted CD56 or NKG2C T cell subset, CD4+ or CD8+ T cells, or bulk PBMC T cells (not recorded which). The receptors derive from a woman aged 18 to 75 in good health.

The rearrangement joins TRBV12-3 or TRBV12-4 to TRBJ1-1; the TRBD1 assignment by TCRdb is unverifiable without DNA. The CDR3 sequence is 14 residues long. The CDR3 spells CASRRQGFGTEAFF.

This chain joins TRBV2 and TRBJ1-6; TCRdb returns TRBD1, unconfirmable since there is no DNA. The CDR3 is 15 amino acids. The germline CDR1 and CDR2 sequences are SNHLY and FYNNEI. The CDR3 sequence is CASRTAGGRDSPLHF.

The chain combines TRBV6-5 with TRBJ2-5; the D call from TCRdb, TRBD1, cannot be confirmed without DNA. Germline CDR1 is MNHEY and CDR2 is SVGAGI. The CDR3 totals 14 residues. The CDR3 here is CASSYQGARETQYF.

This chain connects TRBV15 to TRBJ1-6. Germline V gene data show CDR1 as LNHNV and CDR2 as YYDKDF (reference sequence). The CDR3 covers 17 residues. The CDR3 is CATSRDGGGAGDSPLHF. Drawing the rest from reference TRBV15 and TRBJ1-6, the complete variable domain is DAMVIQNPRYQVTQFGKPVTLSCSQTLNHNVMYWYQQKSSQAPKLLFHYYDKDFNNEADTPDNFQSRRPNTSFCFLDIRSPGLGDTAMYLCATSRDGGGAGDSPLHFGNGTRLTVT.

CDR3 sequence: CASSKTGGREKLFF. The J gene is TRBJ1-4, the V gene TRBV5-4; TCRdb outputs TRBD1, but without DNA this stays unchecked. In germline, CDR1 is SGHNT, CDR2 YYREEE (reference sequence). The CDR3 length is 14 residues.

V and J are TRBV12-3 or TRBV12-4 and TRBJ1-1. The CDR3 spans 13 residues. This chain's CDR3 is CASSLGIVTEAFF.

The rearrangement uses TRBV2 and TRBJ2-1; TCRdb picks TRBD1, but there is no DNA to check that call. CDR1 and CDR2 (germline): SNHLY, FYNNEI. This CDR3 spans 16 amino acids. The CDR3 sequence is CASSELARARGYEQFF.

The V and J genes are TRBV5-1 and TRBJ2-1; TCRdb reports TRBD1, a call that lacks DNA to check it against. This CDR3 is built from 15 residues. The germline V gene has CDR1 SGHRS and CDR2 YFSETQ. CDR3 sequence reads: CASSSGQGFTYEQFF.

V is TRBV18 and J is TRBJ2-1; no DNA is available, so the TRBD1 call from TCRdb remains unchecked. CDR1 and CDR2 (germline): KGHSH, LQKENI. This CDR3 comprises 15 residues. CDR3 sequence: CASSSGQGVNNEQFF.

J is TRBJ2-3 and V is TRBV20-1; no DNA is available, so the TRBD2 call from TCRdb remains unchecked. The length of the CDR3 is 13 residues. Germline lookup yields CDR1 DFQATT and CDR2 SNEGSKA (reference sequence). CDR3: CSAPRGSTDTQYF.

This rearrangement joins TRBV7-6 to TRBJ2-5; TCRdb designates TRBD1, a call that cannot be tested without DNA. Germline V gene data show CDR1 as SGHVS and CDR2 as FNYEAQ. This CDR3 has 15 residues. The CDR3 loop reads CASSFRQGARETQYF.

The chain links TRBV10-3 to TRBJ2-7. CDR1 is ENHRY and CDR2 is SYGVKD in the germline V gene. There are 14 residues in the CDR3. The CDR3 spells CAISDIKPSYEQYF.

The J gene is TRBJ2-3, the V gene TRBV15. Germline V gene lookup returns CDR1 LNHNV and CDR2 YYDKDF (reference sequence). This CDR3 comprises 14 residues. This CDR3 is CATSRDVGTDTQYF.

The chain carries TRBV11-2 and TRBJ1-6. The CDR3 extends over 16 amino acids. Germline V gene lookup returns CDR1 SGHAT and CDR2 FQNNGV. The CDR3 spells CASSLASRTVNSPLHF.

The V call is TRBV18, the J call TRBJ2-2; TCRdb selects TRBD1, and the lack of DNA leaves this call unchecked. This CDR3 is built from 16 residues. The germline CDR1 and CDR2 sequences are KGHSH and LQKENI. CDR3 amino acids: CASSGIGEAETGELFF.

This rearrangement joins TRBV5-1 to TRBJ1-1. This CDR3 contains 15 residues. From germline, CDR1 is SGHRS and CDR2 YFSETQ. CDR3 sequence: CASSAGRVGFSEAFF.

CDR3 loop: CSASNLGETQYF. The J gene is TRBJ2-5, the V gene TRBV20-1. The CDR3 runs to 12 residues. Per germline, CDR1 DFQATT and CDR2 SNEGSKA (reference sequence).

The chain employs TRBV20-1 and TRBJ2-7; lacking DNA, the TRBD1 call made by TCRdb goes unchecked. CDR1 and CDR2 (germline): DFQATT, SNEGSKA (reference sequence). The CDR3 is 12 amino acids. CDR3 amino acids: CSARTGGYEQYF.

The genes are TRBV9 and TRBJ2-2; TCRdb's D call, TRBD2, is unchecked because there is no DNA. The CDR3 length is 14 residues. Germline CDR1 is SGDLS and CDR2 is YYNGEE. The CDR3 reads CASSGDFDTGELFF. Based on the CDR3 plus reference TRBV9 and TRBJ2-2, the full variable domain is DSGVTQTPKHLITATGQRVTLRCSPRSGDLSVYWYQQSLDQGLQFLIQYYNGEERAKGNILERFSAQQFPDLHSELNLSSLELGDSALYFCASSGDFDTGELFFGEGSRLTVL.

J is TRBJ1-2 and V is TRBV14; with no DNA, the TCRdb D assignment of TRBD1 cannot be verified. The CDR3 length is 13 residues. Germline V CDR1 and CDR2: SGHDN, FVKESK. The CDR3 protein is CASSQDLRQGYTF.

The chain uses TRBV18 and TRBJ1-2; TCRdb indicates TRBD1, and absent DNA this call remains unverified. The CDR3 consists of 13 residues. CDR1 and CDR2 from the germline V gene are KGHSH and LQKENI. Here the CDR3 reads CASSRDNEGGYTF.

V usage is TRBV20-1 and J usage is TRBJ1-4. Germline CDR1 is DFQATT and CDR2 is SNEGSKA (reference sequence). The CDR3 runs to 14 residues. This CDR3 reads CSARDSRLNEKLFF.

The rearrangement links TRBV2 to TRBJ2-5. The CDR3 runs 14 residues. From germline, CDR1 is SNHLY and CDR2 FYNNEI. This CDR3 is CASSGRLKSETQYF.

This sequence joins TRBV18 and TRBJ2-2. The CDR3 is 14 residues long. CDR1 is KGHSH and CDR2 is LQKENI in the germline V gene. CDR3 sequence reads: CASSPAGDTGELFF.